The 21 T cell receptor beta chains in this list originate from one sample, sequenced in a study of pediatric ulcerative colitis. Rectal tissue came from one to two pinch biopsies taken at colonoscopy. Profiled with immunoSEQ multiplex PCR; TCRdb holds only in-frame clones, not every one. This table has 15,000 to 20,000 clones, just under 75% appearing once. Sequences were obtained from gut tissue. The receptors derive from a girl aged 5-17 years with moderate ulcerative colitis.

This clone was observed a handful of times. The chain employs TRBV5-1 and TRBJ1-4; tentatively, D is TRBD1 (5 bases). Trimming cost V 4 bases and J 0 bases, with 10 bases left between them. The CDR3 runs 15 residues. Germline CDR1 reads SGHRS; CDR2 reads YFSETQ. The CDR3 coding sequence is TGCGCCAGCAGCGTTACAGGCTCAACTAATGAAAAACTGTTTTTT. The encoded protein is CASSVTGSTNEKLFF.

The chain joins TRBV6-1 to TRBJ2-1; TRBD2 agrees at 8 bases. Looked up from germline, CDR1 is MNHNS and CDR2 is SASEGT. The trim removed 6 bases at V and 5 bases at J, leaving 9 bases unmatched. This CDR3 region has 15 residues. The CDR3 is CASRSRAGADNEQFF. For the CDR3, the DNA is TGTGCCAGCAGATCGAGAGCGGGAGCGGACAATGAGCAGTTCTTC.

The CDR3 spells CASSGVGGGSDTQYF. DNA of the CDR3: TGTGCCAGCAGCGGAGTGGGGGGAGGCTCAGATACGCAGTATTTT. The chain recombines TRBV9 with TRBJ2-3, with D possibly matching TRBD2 (6 bases). The ends were cut back, 3 bases at V and 4 bases at J, with 15 bases in the middle. CDR3 length equals 15 residues. CDR1 and CDR2 (germline): SGDLS, YYNGEE.

CDR3: CAIRPGLARPDTQYF. Here the CDR3 DNA reads TGTGCCATCAGACCGGGACTAGCGAGACCAGATACGCAGTATTTT. This chain joins TRBV10-3 and TRBJ2-3, with 10 bases aligning to TRBD2. The germline V gene encodes CDR1 ENHRY and CDR2 SYGVKD. The CDR3 covers 15 residues. The trim removed 6 bases at V and 4 bases at J, leaving 7 bases unmatched.

The rearrangement joins TRBV30 to TRBJ1-2, with D possibly TRBD1 on 5 matching bases. V lost 6 bases to trimming and J lost 6 bases, with 8 bases between them. CDR3 length: 10 amino acids. Germline CDR1 is GTSNPN and CDR2 is SVGIG (reference sequence). The CDR3 spells CACNRNGYTF. The DNA for the CDR3 is TGTGCCTGCAACAGGAATGGCTACACCTTC.

V and J are TRBV6-5 and TRBJ1-1; D is perhaps TRBD1 (6 bases). This CDR3 comprises 14 residues. Trimming shortened V by 2 bases and J by 10 bases, and 17 bases separated the two germline ends. CDR1 and CDR2 from the germline V gene are MNHEY and SVGAGI. The CDR3 loop reads CASSYRRGGRVAFF. The CDR3 DNA is TGTGCCAGCAGTTACCGCCGAGGGGGGAGGGTAGCTTTCTTT.

This clone has a single count. The chain has TRBV7-9 and TRBJ2-5; TRBD1 is a possible D gene (5 bases). CDR1 is SEHNR and CDR2 is FQNEAQ in the germline V gene (reference sequence). The CDR3 length is 14 residues. Trimming removed 2 bases at V and 5 bases at J, with 12 bases between. The CDR3 DNA is TGTGCCAGCAGCTTAAAGACCAAGGGGGAGACCCAGTACTTC. It yields the protein CASSLKTKGETQYF.

The V and J genes are TRBV11-3 and TRBJ2-5, with 13 bases fitting TRBD2. Trimming cost V 4 bases and J 5 bases; bases outside gene matches: 4. The CDR3 loop spans 15 amino acids. CDR1 and CDR2 (germline): SGHNT, YENEEA. CDR3 region: CASSSGLAGLETQYF. As DNA, the CDR3 is TGTGCCAGCAGCTCGGGACTAGCGGGGCTGGAGACCCAGTACTTC.

The chain recombines TRBV6-5 with TRBJ1-2; D gene ambiguous. CDR1 and CDR2 from the germline V gene are MNHEY and SVGAGI. This CDR3 spans 16 amino acids. Trimming shortened V by 4 bases and J by 2 bases, and 17 bases separated the two germline ends. In DNA, the CDR3 is TGTGCCAGCAGTTCCCTTAGAAACGAAGGAAACTATGGCTACACCTTC. This translates into CASSSLRNEGNYGYTF.

In the case of this clone: The junction and the germline gene differ at one end; a read error may be behind it. This chain links TRBV7-9 with TRBJ2-4, with D maybe TRBD1 (6 bases). The CDR3 runs to 13 residues. CDR1 is SEHNR and CDR2 is FQNEAQ in the germline V gene (reference sequence). DNA for the CDR3: TGTGCCAGCAGCTTATCGACAGGTGGGGACGTGGACTTC. This gives the protein CASSLSTGGDVDF.

This chain connects TRBV19 to TRBJ2-1; no clear D. V lost 1 base to trimming and J lost 8 bases, with 6 bases between them. Per germline, CDR1 LNHDA and CDR2 SQIVND (reference sequence). The CDR3 covers 12 residues. CDR3 nucleotides: TGTGCCAGTAGTATAGGAGTTGATGAGCAGTTCTTC. It specifies CASSIGVDEQFF.

A single count supports this clone. The chain uses TRBV5-4 and TRBJ2-1, with 7 bases aligning to TRBD2. CDR1 and CDR2 from the germline V gene are SGHNT and YYREEE (reference sequence). The length of the CDR3 is 15 residues. J was trimmed by 8 bases and V by 4 bases; bases with no gene match: 12. This chain's CDR3 is CASSLRLAGFDEQFF. The CDR3 DNA reads TGTGCCAGCAGCCTCAGACTAGCTGGTTTCGATGAGCAGTTCTTC. Based on the CDR3 plus reference TRBV5-4 and TRBJ2-1, the full variable domain is ETGVTQSPTHLIKTRGQQVTLRCSSQSGHNTVSWYQQALGQGPQFIFQYYREEENGRGNFPPRFSGLQFPNYSSELNVNALELDDSALYLCASSLRLAGFDEQFFGPGTRLTVL.

This chain links TRBV9 with TRBJ2-5; 12 nucleotides match TRBD2. V shed 6 bases and J 5 bases; nucleotides not matched to a gene: 5. In germline, CDR1 is SGDLS, CDR2 YYNGEE. The CDR3 is 14 residues long. For the CDR3, the DNA is TGTGCCAGCAATTGGACTAGCGGGGTTGAGACCCAGTACTTC. Encoded protein: CASNWTSGVETQYF.

V is TRBV5-4 and J is TRBJ2-1, with 10 bases fitting TRBD2. V trimming: 5 bases; J trimming: 2 bases; junction bases outside the gene matches: 7. From germline, CDR1 is SGHNT and CDR2 YYREEE (reference sequence). This CDR3 region has 16 residues. The CDR3 bases are TGTGCCAGCAGTGTGAGTAGCGGGGGGACCTACAATGAGCAGTTCTTC. It is translated as CASSVSSGGTYNEQFF.

This clone came up a few times. This chain connects TRBV2 to TRBJ1-2; 7 bases are a match to TRBD1. Germline CDR1 and CDR2: SNHLY and FYNNEI. V trimming: 9 bases; J trimming: 14 bases; junction bases outside the gene matches: 9. The CDR3 covers 10 residues. The CDR3 sequence: CASSTGPGTF. CDR3 DNA: TGTGCCAGTTCGACAGGGCCGGGGACCTTC.

This clone has only a few counts. The genes are TRBV6-6 and TRBJ2-7; 7 bases are a match to TRBD2. The CDR3 has 13 residues. V shed 7 bases and J 5 bases; nucleotides not matched to a gene: 8. Looked up from germline, CDR1 is MNHNY and CDR2 is SVGAGI (reference sequence). The CDR3 sequence is CASTLPGRDEQYF. The DNA of the CDR3 is TGTGCCAGCACCCTCCCGGGGAGGGACGAGCAGTACTTC.

This rearrangement joins TRBV11-2 to TRBJ2-7; no clear D gene. CDR3 size: 15 residues. Trimming stripped 5 bases from V and 5 bases from J, with 19 bases between. Germline CDR1 SGHAT, CDR2 FQNNGV. CDR3 sequence reads: CASSIYFRIGHEQYF. CDR3 DNA: TGTGCCAGCAGCATATACTTCCGTATTGGGCACGAGCAGTACTTC.

This chain links TRBV19 with TRBJ2-7, with TRBD1 matching 7 bases. Per the germline V gene, CDR1 is LNHDA and CDR2 is SQIVND (reference sequence). The CDR3 is 16 amino acids. V lost 3 bases, J lost 7 bases, and 15 bases stayed unmatched. In nucleotides, the CDR3 is TGTGCCAGTAGTATCAACCCTACGGACAGGCTAGGGGAGCAGTACTTC. Its translation: CASSINPTDRLGEQYF.

This chain links TRBV27 with TRBJ2-1; D is possibly TRBD1 (6 bases). Germline CDR1 MNHEY, CDR2 SMNVEV (reference sequence). The CDR3 is made up of 15 amino acids. V dropped 2 bases and J dropped 3 bases, with 11 bases sitting between them. Here the CDR3 DNA reads TGTGCCAGCAGTTTAAAGGGACACAGCTACAATGAGCAGTTCTTC. Encoded protein: CASSLKGHSYNEQFF.

This clone was counted between two and nine times. The chain recombines TRBV6-6 with TRBJ1-1; D unresolved. Germline lookup yields CDR1 MNHNY and CDR2 SVGAGI (reference sequence). With 5 bases removed from V and 1 base from J, the gap between germline ends came to 8 bases. The CDR3 contains 13 residues. The CDR3 loop is CASSNRQNTEAFF. The CDR3 nucleotides are TGTGCCAGCAGTAATCGACAGAACACTGAAGCTTTCTTT.

The genes are TRBV5-1 and TRBJ2-1, with D perhaps TRBD1 or TRBD2 (6 bases each). V was shortened by 4 bases and J by 7 bases, with 30 bases between the two germline ends. The CDR3 length is 19 residues. CDR1 is SGHRS and CDR2 is YFSETQ in the germline V gene. The CDR3 coding sequence is TGCGCCAGCAGCCGGCGGGGTACGGCAGGGGCAAGGTGGTGGAATGAGCAGTTCTTC. It specifies CASSRRGTAGARWWNEQFF.